This entry features one TCR beta chain sequence. The antigen remains undetermined. There are 17 residues in the CDR3. V lost 0 bases, J lost 0 bases, and 14 bases lay in between. Germline-derived CDR1 and CDR2 are SGHRS and YFSETQ. A J-beta primer mix and a sample-barcoded 5' primer were used in a second PCR of about 6 to 12 cycles. TCRdb re-derived calls from the 5' RACE reads in MiXCR, one entry per CDR3 protein. The table has hundreds of thousands of distinct CDR3 sequences, about 50% seen once. This specimen belongs to a study of blood T cells in healthy people across ages. Russia was home to the donors, healthy Caucasian individuals aged about 6 to 100. Study conclusions and caveats: The diversity estimates, figures obtained from one million T cells, were considered underestimates.

Sequenced material: blood. This TCR was sampled from a woman of 80 years or more in good health. This rearrangement joins TRBV5-1 to TRBJ2-3; TRBD2 is a possible D gene (6 bases). The CDR3 DNA reads TGCGCCAGCAGCTTGGGGACTAAAACCTCTAGCACAGATACGCAGTATTTT. Its translation is CASSLGTKTSSTDTQYF.